Below are 27 T cell receptor beta chains sequenced from a single sample in a study of T cell responses to AZD1222 COVID-19 vaccine. Assay used: immunoSEQ multiplex PCR; TCRdb lists only in-frame clones, some missing. The data hold more than 100,000 clones, with around 87% observed a single time. This specimen was peripheral blood, taken on day 0 of AZD1222 vaccination. The receptors here all came from an adult in good health.

This chain joins TRBV3-1 (or the pseudogene TRBV3-2) and TRBJ2-7; TRBD2 matches 16 bases. The CDR3 is 14 amino acids. V was clipped by 5 bases and J by 10 bases; unmatched bases: 5. Germline CDR1 LGHDT, CDR2 YNNKEL (reference sequence). DNA of the CDR3: TGTGCCAGCAGCTCGGGACTAGCGGGGGGGAGACAGTACTTC. This gives the protein CASSSGLAGGRQYF.

This clone has just a few counts. The chain recombines TRBV10-1 with TRBJ2-2; no clear D. The CDR3 has 12 amino acids. Per the germline V gene, CDR1 is WNHNN and CDR2 is SYGVQD (reference sequence). V was shortened by 6 bases and J by 4 bases, with 6 bases between the two germline ends. The CDR3 loop is CASSPTTGELFF. CDR3 nucleotide sequence: TGCGCCAGCAGCCCCACCACCGGGGAGCTGTTTTTT.

This chain connects TRBV9 to TRBJ1-2; 7 positions agree with TRBD1. J gave up 4 bases and V 0 bases, and 0 bases lay outside the gene matches. CDR1 and CDR2 (germline): SGDLS, YYNGEE. The CDR3 is 13 amino acids. As DNA, the CDR3 is TGTGCCAGCAGCGTAGCAGGGGGCTATGGCTACACCTTC. Its translation: CASSVAGGYGYTF.

The J gene is TRBJ2-1, the V gene TRBV10-3, with D perhaps TRBD2 (5 bases). Germline CDR1 ENHRY, CDR2 SYGVKD. The CDR3 sequence is 15 residues long. V was trimmed by 6 bases and J by 1 base, leaving 13 bases between them. The DNA of the CDR3 is TGTGCCATCAGCCACGCGGGCCCTTCCTACAATGAGCAGTTCTTC. This gives the protein CAISHAGPSYNEQFF.

The chain employs TRBV13 and TRBJ1-3; no clear D. V lost 4 bases and J 7 bases, leaving 14 bases between the germline ends. This CDR3 region has 14 residues. Germline assignment: CDR1 PRHDT and CDR2 FYEKMQ (reference sequence). CDR3 bases: TGTGCCAGCAGCTCCGGCCCGGCGGGGAACACCATATATTTT. It encodes CASSSGPAGNTIYF.

The chain is built from TRBV3-1 (or the pseudogene TRBV3-2) and TRBJ2-1, with D unclear. The CDR3 is made up of 15 amino acids. CDR1 LGHDT and CDR2 YNNKEL come from the germline V gene (reference sequence). V shed 4 bases and J shed 7 bases, with 17 bases lying between them. The CDR3, as DNA: TGTGCCAGCAGCCCCCCCTTTGGGCCCCATAATGAGCAGTTCTTC. Its protein product is CASSPPFGPHNEQFF.

This clone was seen just once. The V and J genes are TRBV4-1 and TRBJ1-2; D is unresolved. Germline V gene lookup returns CDR1 MGHRA and CDR2 YSYEKL. The CDR3 sequence is 16 residues long. V lost 2 bases, J lost 7 bases, and 20 bases lay in between. CDR3 in DNA: TGCGCCAGCAGCCAACCCTCGGCACTCTCTATCCTTGGCTACACCTTC. Its protein product is CASSQPSALSILGYTF.

This clone was recorded only once. The chain employs TRBV2 and TRBJ1-3; maybe TRBD1 (5 bases). The germline V gene encodes CDR1 SNHLY and CDR2 FYNNEI. This CDR3 comprises 17 residues. V was cut by 6 bases and J by 0 bases, with 18 bases left in between. The CDR3: CASSVSGTPLSGNTIYF. The CDR3 bases are TGTGCCAGCAGCGTTTCCGGGACTCCCCTCTCTGGAAACACCATATATTTT. Together with reference TRBV2 and TRBJ1-3, the CDR3 gives the full variable domain: EPEVTQTPSHQVTQMGQEVILRCVPISNHLYFYWYRQILGQKVEFLVSFYNNEISEKSEIFDDQFSVERPDGSNFTLKIRSTKLEDSAMYFCASSVSGTPLSGNTIYFGEGSWLTVV.

The chain combines TRBV7-9 with TRBJ1-2; D is undetermined. Trimming took 4 bases from V and 7 from J, leaving 10 bases between them. Germline CDR1 reads SEHNR; CDR2 reads FQNEAQ (reference sequence). The CDR3 length is 12 residues. CDR3 sequence: CASSSQDGGYTF. CDR3 in DNA: TGTGCCAGCAGCTCCCAGGACGGTGGCTACACCTTC.

V is TRBV7-3 and J is TRBJ1-1; a weak D match, TRBD1 (6 bases). V lost 5 bases, J lost 4 bases, and 11 bases lay in between. CDR1 and CDR2 from the germline V gene are SGHTA and FQGTGA. The length of the CDR3 is 13 residues. CDR3 protein: CASSVQGSTEAFF. The DNA for the CDR3 is TGTGCCAGCAGCGTTCAGGGGTCCACTGAAGCTTTCTTT.

This chain links TRBV15 with TRBJ2-7; a weak D match, TRBD2 (6 bases). Germline-derived CDR1 and CDR2 are LNHNV and YYDKDF (reference sequence). The length of the CDR3 is 15 residues. V was pared by 3 bases and J by 0 bases, with 12 bases between. The CDR3 sequence is CATSRGGSTSYEQYF. The CDR3 DNA follows: TGTGCCACCAGCAGGGGGGGTTCTACCTCCTACGAGCAGTACTTC.

This chain joins TRBV7-3 and TRBJ1-2, with D unresolved. Germline loops: CDR1 SGHTA, CDR2 FQGTGA. V lost 5 bases and J 5 bases, leaving 18 bases between the germline ends. CDR3 size: 15 residues. In DNA, the CDR3 is TGTGCCAGCAGCCTCCTAGCGGGCTCCGTTTATGGCTACACCTTC. It specifies CASSLLAGSVYGYTF.

This rearrangement joins TRBV7-2 to TRBJ2-7; D not resolved. Per germline, CDR1 SGHTA and CDR2 FQGNSA. The CDR3 is 13 amino acids. The V gene lost 5 bases and the J gene lost 3 bases, with 11 bases spanning the gap. CDR3 nucleotide sequence: TGTGCCAGCAGCGTCCACACCGTCTACGAGCAGTACTTC. Translating it yields CASSVHTVYEQYF.

The V and J genes are TRBV19 and TRBJ1-2; TRBD1 agrees at 7 bases. The V gene's germline CDR1 is LNHDA and CDR2 SQIVND (reference sequence). The V segment lost 6 bases and the J segment 0 bases; nucleotides outside the gene matches: 4. CDR3 length: 14 residues. The CDR3 DNA reads TGTGCCAGTAGGAGACAGGGTTCTAACTATGGCTACACCTTC. Its protein product is CASRRQGSNYGYTF.

This clone rates as medium-sized. This chain uses TRBV10-2 with TRBJ1-5; D not resolved. The V end was cut by 0 bases, the J end by 0 bases, with 9 bases between. This CDR3 region has 16 residues. Germline CDR1 reads WSHSY; CDR2 reads SAAADI. The CDR3 DNA follows: TGCGCCAGCAGTGAGTCACCCGGGAATAGCAATCAGCCCCAGCATTTT. It encodes CASSESPGNSNQPQHF.

The chain recombines TRBV19 with TRBJ1-6, with 7 bases matching TRBD1. After removal of 7 bases from V and 8 bases from J, the junction contained 11 bases not matched to a gene. The germline V gene has CDR1 LNHDA and CDR2 SQIVND (reference sequence). CDR3 length equals 15 residues. The CDR3 region is CASTAGDSRDSPLHF. For the CDR3, the DNA is TGTGCCAGTACCGCCGGGGACAGTCGTGATTCACCCCTCCACTTT.

The chain joins TRBV7-2 to TRBJ1-3; perhaps TRBD1 as D (5 bases). V was clipped by 1 base and J by 3 bases, with 10 bases between them. This CDR3 has 15 amino acids. Germline lookup yields CDR1 SGHTA and CDR2 FQGNSA. The CDR3 region is CASSLVGANGNTIYF. CDR3 sequence (DNA): TGTGCCAGCAGCTTAGTCGGGGCAAATGGAAACACCATATATTTT.

This rearrangement joins TRBV6-1 to TRBJ2-7, with D possibly TRBD1 on 6 matching bases. V dropped 2 bases and J dropped 4 bases, with 21 bases sitting between them. The CDR3 totals 17 residues. The germline V gene encodes CDR1 MNHNS and CDR2 SASEGT. The CDR3 spells CASSEKLQGWGRYEQYF. CDR3 bases: TGTGCCAGCAGTGAAAAGCTACAGGGTTGGGGTAGGTACGAGCAGTACTTC.

The chain has TRBV5-8 and TRBJ1-1, with no clear D. This CDR3 is built from 13 residues. V was pared by 5 bases and J by 1 base, with 9 bases between. The germline V gene encodes CDR1 SGHTS and CDR2 YDEGEE. CDR3 DNA sequence: TGTGCCAGCAGGCCTACAAGGAACACTGAAGCTTTCTTT. Translating gives CASRPTRNTEAFF.

The chain links TRBV15 to TRBJ1-1; 7 positions match TRBD1. This CDR3 is 14 amino acids long. Germline V lookup: CDR1 LNHNV, CDR2 YYDKDF (reference sequence). The trim removed 6 bases at V and 1 base at J, leaving 5 bases unmatched. The CDR3 DNA is TGTGCCACCAGTCCCAGGACAGGGAACACTGAAGCTTTCTTT. It yields the protein CATSPRTGNTEAFF.

The CDR3 nucleotides read TGTGCCAGCAGCGTAGAGTCAGACAATCAGCCCCAGCATTTT. Translated, it gives CASSVESDNQPQHF. The chain employs TRBV9 and TRBJ1-5; D gene unclear. Deletions cut 0 bases from V and 3 bases from J, with 7 bases between. The CDR3 has 14 amino acids. The germline gives CDR1 SGDLS, CDR2 YYNGEE. Full variable domain (rest looked up from reference TRBV9 and TRBJ1-5): DSGVTQTPKHLITATGQRVTLRCSPRSGDLSVYWYQQSLDQGLQFLIQYYNGEERAKGNILERFSAQQFPDLHSELNLSSLELGDSALYFCASSVESDNQPQHFGDGTRLSIL.

The table lists this clone with a count of one. The chain couples TRBV6-4 to TRBJ2-3, with TRBD2 matching 10 bases. The J segment lost 5 bases and the V segment lost 8 bases, leaving 19 bases of the junction unmatched. Germline V gene data show CDR1 as MRHNA and CDR2 as SNTAGT. This CDR3 contains 18 residues. CDR3: CASLSPGTSALTEDTQYF. In DNA form, the CDR3 reads TGTGCCAGCCTATCCCCCGGGACTAGCGCTCTAACGGAAGATACGCAGTATTTT.

The rearrangement uses TRBV28 and TRBJ2-4; D is ambiguous. This CDR3 is built from 12 residues. The ends were cut back, 2 bases at V and 7 bases at J, with 6 bases in the middle. Germline lookup yields CDR1 MDHEN and CDR2 SYDVKM. CDR3 nucleotide sequence: TGTGCCAGCAGTTTAAGGGTGAACATTCAGTACTTC. Its protein is CASSLRVNIQYF.

This chain links TRBV5-6 with TRBJ2-2, with a tentative D call TRBD2 (5 bases). The V end lost 4 bases, the J end lost 3 bases, and 16 bases lay between the germline ends. The germline gives CDR1 SGHDT, CDR2 YYEEEE. The CDR3 covers 16 residues. The CDR3 here is CASSPWERKYTGELFF. CDR3 DNA sequence: TGTGCCAGCAGCCCATGGGAGAGAAAATACACCGGGGAGCTGTTTTTT. Full variable domain (outside the CDR3, taken from reference TRBV5-6 and TRBJ2-2): DAGVTQSPTHLIKTRGQQVTLRCSPKSGHDTVSWYQQALGQGPQFIFQYYEEEERQRGNFPDRFSGHQFPNYSSELNVNALLLGDSALYLCASSPWERKYTGELFFGEGSRLTVL.

The rearrangement joins TRBV12-3 or TRBV12-4 to TRBJ1-2; perhaps TRBD1 as D (6 bases). The CDR3 runs 13 residues. Trimming removed 7 bases at V and 3 bases at J, with 12 bases between. The CDR3 spells CASTRDIDYGYTF. In nucleotides, the CDR3 is TGTGCCAGCACCAGGGACATAGACTATGGCTACACCTTC.

This chain links TRBV9 with TRBJ1-2, with 7 bases fitting TRBD1. This CDR3 is built from 13 residues. From germline, CDR1 is SGDLS and CDR2 YYNGEE. Germline trimming cut 3 bases from V and 7 bases from J; bases unmatched to any gene: 6. The CDR3 nucleotides are TGTGCCAGCAGCGGCACAGGGGTCTCTGGCTACACCTTC. This encodes CASSGTGVSGYTF.

The chain carries TRBV18 and TRBJ1-4; D gene ambiguous. The CDR3 length is 12 residues. Germline CDR1 is KGHSH and CDR2 is LQKENI. Trimming removed 3 bases from V and 7 bases from J, with 6 bases in between. The CDR3 DNA follows: TGTGCCAGCTCACCCGGCGGTGAAAAACTGTTTTTT. The encoded protein is CASSPGGEKLFF.